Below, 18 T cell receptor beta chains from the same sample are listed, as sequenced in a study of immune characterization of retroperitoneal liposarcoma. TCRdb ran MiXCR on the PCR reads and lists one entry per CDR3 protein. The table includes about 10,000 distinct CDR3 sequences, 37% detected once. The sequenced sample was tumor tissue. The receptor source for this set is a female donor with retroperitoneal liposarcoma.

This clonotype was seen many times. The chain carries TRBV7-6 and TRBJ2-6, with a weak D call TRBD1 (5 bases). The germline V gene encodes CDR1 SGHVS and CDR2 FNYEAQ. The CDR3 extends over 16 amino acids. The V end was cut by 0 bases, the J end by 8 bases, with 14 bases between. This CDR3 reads CASSLAAGQLTNVLTF. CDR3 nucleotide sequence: TGTGCCAGCAGCTTAGCGGCAGGGCAGTTGACCAACGTCCTGACTTTC.

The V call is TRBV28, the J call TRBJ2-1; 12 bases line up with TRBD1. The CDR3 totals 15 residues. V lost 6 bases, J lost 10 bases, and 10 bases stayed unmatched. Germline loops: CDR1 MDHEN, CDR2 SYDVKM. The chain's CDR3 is CASRGGGQGAGEQFF. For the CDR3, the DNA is TGTGCCAGCAGGGGAGGGGGACAGGGGGCAGGAGAGCAGTTCTTC.

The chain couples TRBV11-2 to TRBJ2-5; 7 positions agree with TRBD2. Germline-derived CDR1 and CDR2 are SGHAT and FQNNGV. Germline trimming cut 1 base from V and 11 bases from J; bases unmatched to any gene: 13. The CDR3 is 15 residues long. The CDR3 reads CASSLVLGLVDEQYF. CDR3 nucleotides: TGTGCCAGCAGCTTAGTATTAGGACTAGTCGATGAGCAGTACTTC.

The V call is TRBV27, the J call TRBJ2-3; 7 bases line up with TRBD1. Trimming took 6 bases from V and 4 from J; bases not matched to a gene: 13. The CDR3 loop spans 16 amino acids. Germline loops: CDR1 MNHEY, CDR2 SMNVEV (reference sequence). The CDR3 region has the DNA TGTGCCAGCAGCAGAACCCAGAGACAGGGTGCAGATACGCAGTATTTT. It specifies CASSRTQRQGADTQYF.

The CDR3 sequence is CASTAFNQPQHF. CDR3 sequence (DNA): TGTGCCAGCACTGCCTTCAATCAGCCCCAGCATTTT. The chain recombines TRBV6-1 with TRBJ1-5; D remains ambiguous. The CDR3 covers 12 residues. CDR1 is MNHNS and CDR2 is SASEGT in the germline V gene. Trimming removed 7 bases at V and 3 bases at J, with 7 bases between.

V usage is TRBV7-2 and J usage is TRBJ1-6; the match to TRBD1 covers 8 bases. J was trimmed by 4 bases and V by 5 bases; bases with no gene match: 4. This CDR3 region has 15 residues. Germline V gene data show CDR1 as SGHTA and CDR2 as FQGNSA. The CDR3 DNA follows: TGTGCCAGCAGCCCAGGACAGGGTTATAATTCACCCCTCCACTTT. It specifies CASSPGQGYNSPLHF.

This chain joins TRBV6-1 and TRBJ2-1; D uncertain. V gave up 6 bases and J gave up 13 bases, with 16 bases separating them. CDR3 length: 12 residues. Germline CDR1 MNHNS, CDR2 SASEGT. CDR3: CASSPQQETQFF. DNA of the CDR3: TGTGCCAGCAGCCCACAACAAGAGACCCAGTTCTTC.

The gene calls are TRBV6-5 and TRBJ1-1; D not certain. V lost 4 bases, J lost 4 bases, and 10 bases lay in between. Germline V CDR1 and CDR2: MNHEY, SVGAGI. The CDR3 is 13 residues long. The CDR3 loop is CASSSGKITEAFF. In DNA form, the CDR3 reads TGTGCCAGCAGTTCTGGGAAGATCACTGAAGCTTTCTTT.

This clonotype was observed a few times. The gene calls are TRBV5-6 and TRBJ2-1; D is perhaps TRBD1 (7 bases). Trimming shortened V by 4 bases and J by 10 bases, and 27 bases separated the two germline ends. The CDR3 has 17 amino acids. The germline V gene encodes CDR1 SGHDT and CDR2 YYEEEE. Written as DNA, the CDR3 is TGTGCCAGCAGCCTGGACAGGAGGCTTGGGGGGACCTACGAGCAGTTCTTC. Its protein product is CASSLDRRLGGTYEQFF.

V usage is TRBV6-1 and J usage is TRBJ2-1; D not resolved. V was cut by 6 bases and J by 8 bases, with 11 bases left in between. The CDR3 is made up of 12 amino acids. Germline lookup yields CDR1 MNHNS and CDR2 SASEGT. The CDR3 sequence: CASRSSSDEQFF. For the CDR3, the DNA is TGTGCCAGCAGATCTTCGTCCGATGAGCAGTTCTTC.

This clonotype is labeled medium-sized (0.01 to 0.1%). The CDR3 coding sequence is TGTGCCAGCAGCTCCCGACTAGCGGAAACTAGCACAGATACGCAGTATTTT. This encodes CASSSRLAETSTDTQYF. This rearrangement joins TRBV7-8 to TRBJ2-3; TRBD2 aligns across 9 bases. The CDR3 runs 17 residues. Per the germline V gene, CDR1 is SGHVS and CDR2 is FQNEAQ. With 4 bases clipped from V and 0 bases from J, the junction kept 8 bases outside the gene matches.

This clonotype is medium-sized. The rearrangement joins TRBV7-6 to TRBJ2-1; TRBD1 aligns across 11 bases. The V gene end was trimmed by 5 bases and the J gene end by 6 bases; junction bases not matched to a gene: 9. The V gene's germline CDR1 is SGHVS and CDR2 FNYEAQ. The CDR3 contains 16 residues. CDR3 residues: CASSPRPGQGGNEQFF. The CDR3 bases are TGTGCCAGCAGCCCAAGGCCGGGACAGGGGGGCAATGAGCAGTTCTTC.

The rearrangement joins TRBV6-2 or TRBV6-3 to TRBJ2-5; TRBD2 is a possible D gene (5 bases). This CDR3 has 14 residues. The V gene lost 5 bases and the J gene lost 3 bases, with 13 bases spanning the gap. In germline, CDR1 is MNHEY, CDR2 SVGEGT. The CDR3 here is CASSGPRAEETQYF. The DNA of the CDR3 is TGTGCCAGCAGTGGGCCGAGGGCCGAAGAGACCCAGTACTTC.

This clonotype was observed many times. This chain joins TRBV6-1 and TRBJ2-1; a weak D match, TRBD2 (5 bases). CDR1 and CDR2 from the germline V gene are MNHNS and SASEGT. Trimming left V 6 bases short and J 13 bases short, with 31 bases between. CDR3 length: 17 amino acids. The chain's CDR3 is CASRAYSGLEAKNIQFF. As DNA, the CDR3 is TGTGCCAGCAGGGCCTACTCCGGACTCGAGGCCAAAAACATTCAGTTCTTC.

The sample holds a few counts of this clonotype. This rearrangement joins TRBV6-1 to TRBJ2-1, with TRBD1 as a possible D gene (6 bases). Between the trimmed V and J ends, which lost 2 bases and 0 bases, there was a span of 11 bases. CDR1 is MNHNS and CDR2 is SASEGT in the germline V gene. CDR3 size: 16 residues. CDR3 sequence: CASSEWGQGSYNEQFF. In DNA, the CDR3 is TGTGCCAGCAGTGAATGGGGACAAGGCTCCTACAATGAGCAGTTCTTC.

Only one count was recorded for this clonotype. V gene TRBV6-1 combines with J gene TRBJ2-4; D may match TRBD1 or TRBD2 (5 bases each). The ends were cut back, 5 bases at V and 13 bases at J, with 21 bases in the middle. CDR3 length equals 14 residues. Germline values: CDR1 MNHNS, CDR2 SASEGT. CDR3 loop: CASSYYGTEGEQYF. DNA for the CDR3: TGTGCCAGCAGTTATTACGGCACGGAAGGGGAGCAGTACTTC.

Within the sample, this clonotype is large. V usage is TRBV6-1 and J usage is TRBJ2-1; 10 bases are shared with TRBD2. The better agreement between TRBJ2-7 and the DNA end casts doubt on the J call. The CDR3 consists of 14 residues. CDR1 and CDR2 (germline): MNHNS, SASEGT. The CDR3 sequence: CASSGLAGVHEQYF. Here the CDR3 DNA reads TGTGCCAGCAGTGGGCTAGCGGGAGTACATGAGCAGTACTTC.

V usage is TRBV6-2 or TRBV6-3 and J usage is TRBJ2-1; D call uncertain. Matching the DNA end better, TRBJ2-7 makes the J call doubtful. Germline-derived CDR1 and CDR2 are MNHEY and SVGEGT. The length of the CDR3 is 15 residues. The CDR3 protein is CASSWGTKARNEQYF. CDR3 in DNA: TGTGCCAGCAGTTGGGGAACCAAGGCTAGGAATGAGCAGTACTTC.